The T cell receptor beta chain described here comes from a study of blood T cell repertoires in COVID-19. Study details: The cDNA or gDNA used as material had been derived from T cells, B-cell-depleted T cells, or PBMCs.

This clone was found many times. Membership in each cohort depended on participant-reported clinical history. Here immunoSEQ multiplex PCR was the method, and the copy in TCRdb shows in-frame clones only, minus some. The sample gives 200,000 to 250,000 clones, approximately 80% of which show up once; around 4.7% is in the top ten. The CDR3 has 14 residues. CDR1 and CDR2 from the germline V gene are MNHEY and SVGAGI. Trimming left V 6 bases short and J 4 bases short, with 15 bases between. The chain joins TRBV6-5 to TRBJ1-2; a possible D gene is TRBD1 (5 bases). This sequence was found in a man aged 25-45 years with acute COVID-19. Sample: PBMCs or T cells enriched from blood (not recorded which). The CDR3 protein is CASRGPGMTYGYTF. Here the CDR3 DNA reads TGTGCCAGCAGAGGCCCAGGGATGACCTATGGCTACACCTTC.